This TCR beta chain appears in the sequencing data of a study of blood T cell repertoires in COVID-19. Turning to the study itself: The United States, Italy and Spain supplied acute and convalescent COVID-19 samples. T cells, B-cell-depleted T cells, or PBMCs provided the cDNA or gDNA that served as material.

Germline values: CDR1 SEHNR, CDR2 FQNEAQ (reference sequence). Trimming cost V 5 bases and J 6 bases; bases outside gene matches: 8. This CDR3 has 15 amino acids. Methods used by the authors: Amplification of reference gene primers provided the estimated nucleated cell counts. TCRdb keeps only in-frame clones here, not all; method: immunoSEQ multiplex PCR. The V and J calls and clone size come from that table; D and trimming were worked out from the DNA. The sample consists of some 260,000 clones, more than 75% of them appearing once. The V gene is TRBV7-9, the J gene TRBJ1-1; 11 bases match TRBD1. Sequencing used peripheral blood. The origin of this receptor is a woman in her thirties or forties who had recovered from COVID-19. CDR3 sequence reads: CASSLRTGGLAEAFF. CDR3 nucleotide sequence: TGTGCCAGCAGCCTTCGGACAGGGGGCTTGGCTGAAGCTTTCTTT.